This T cell receptor beta chain was documented in a study of post-analysis software for immune sequencing data. Study conclusions and caveats: TRBV segments more frequent in patients than in controls numbered five and included TRBV5-6, TRBV5-1 and TRBV20-1.

Looked up from germline, CDR1 is LGHNA and CDR2 is YSLEER. V lost 0 bases and J lost 7, with 18 bases in between. CDR3 length equals 16 residues. This clonotype showed up just a few times. Its specificity is unknown. Tagging with unique molecular identifiers was a feature of the TCR beta cDNA libraries. In TCRdb, the PCR reads were re-called with MiXCR into one record per CDR3 protein. The data show about 760,000 distinct CDR3 sequences, roughly 29% seen once. This clonotype was sampled from a girl between 5 and 17 years old with multiple sclerosis. The chain joins TRBV4-3 to TRBJ1-2, with D possibly TRBD1 on 5 matching bases. Sequenced: blood. The CDR3 is CASSQDPYGTPGGYTF. In DNA, the CDR3 is TGCGCCAGCAGCCAAGACCCGTATGGGACCCCGGGTGGCTACACCTTC.